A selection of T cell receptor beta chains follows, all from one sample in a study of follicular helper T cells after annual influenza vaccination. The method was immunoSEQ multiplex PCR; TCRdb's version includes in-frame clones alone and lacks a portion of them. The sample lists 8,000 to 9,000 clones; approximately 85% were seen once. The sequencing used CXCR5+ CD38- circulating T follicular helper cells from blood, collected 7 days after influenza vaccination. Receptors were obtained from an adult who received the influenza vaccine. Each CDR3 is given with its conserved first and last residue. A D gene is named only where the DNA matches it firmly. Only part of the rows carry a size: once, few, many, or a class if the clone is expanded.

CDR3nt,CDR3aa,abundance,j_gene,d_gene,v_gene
TGTGCCAGCAGTCGTTGGACAGGGGATCAGCCCCAGCATTTT,CASSRWTGDQPQHF,few,TRBJ1-5,TRBD1,TRBV28
TGTGCCAGCAGCTTGTGGCAGGGTGAGGAAAAACTGTTTTTT,CASSLWQGEEKLFF,-,TRBJ1-4,-,TRBV5-5
TGTGCCAGCAGGGACAGGGCGATTTACTCCTACGAGCAGTACTTC,CASRDRAIYSYEQYF,-,TRBJ2-7,TRBD1,TRBV6-5
TGTGCCAGCAGCCCCAACTCCTATAGGCTATCCTATGGCTACACCTTC,CASSPNSYRLSYGYTF,-,TRBJ1-2,-,TRBV28
TGCGCCAGCAGTTTCGGACCCCAAGAGACCCAGTACTTC,CASSFGPQETQYF,-,TRBJ2-5,-,TRBV4-1
TGTGCCAGCAGTTCCATTAACTCCGGGGAGCTGTTTTTT,CASSSINSGELFF,-,TRBJ2-2,-,TRBV11-3
TGCGCCAGCAGCTTGGTACAGGGGGAGGGTAATGAGCAGTTCTTC,CASSLVQGEGNEQFF,few,TRBJ2-1,-,TRBV5-1
TGTGCCAGCAGGAGTCAGGACTATGGCTACACCTTC,CASRSQDYGYTF,few,TRBJ1-2,-,TRBV2
TGTGCCGGTAACAGGGGGCGGCGTAATGAGCAGTTCTTC,CAGNRGRRNEQFF,-,TRBJ2-1,TRBD1,TRBV2
TGTGCCAGCAGTTCCACAGATACGCAGTATTTT,CASSSTDTQYF,-,TRBJ2-3,-,TRBV7-2
TGTGCCAGCAGCTTGGGTCTGGGTCCCAAAAACATTCAGTACTTC,CASSLGLGPKNIQYF,once,TRBJ2-4,-,TRBV5-5
TGTGCCAGCAGGAGACGGGACAGCAACTATGGCTACACCTTC,CASRRRDSNYGYTF,-,TRBJ1-2,TRBD1,TRBV2
TGTGCCAGCAGTGAACAGCGGTTCGGGGTGGGAGGAAACACCATATATTTT,CASSEQRFGVGGNTIYF,-,TRBJ1-3,-,TRBV6-1
TGTGCCAGCAGCACCCAAAACTATGGCTACACCTTC,CASSTQNYGYTF,few,TRBJ1-2,-,TRBV9
TGTGCCAGCTCACCACCTGTCAGGGGGGACTATGGCTACACCTTC,CASSPPVRGDYGYTF,-,TRBJ1-2,TRBD1,TRBV18
TGTGCCAGCAGCTTAGTTGGGCTCGGGGGGCAGTTCTTC,CASSLVGLGGQFF,-,TRBJ2-1,-,TRBV7-2
TGTGCCAGCAGTCCCCTCAGGGGAGGTAATTCACCCCTCCACTTT,CASSPLRGGNSPLHF,-,TRBJ1-6,-,TRBV28
TGTGCCAGCAGCTCGACAGGAACCTGGGATGAGCAGTTCTTC,CASSSTGTWDEQFF,-,TRBJ2-1,-,TRBV7-2
TGTGCCAGTAGTCCCCGACAGACTGAAGCTTTCTTT,CASSPRQTEAFF,-,TRBJ1-1,-,TRBV19
TGTGCCTGTTCGGGGATGATCTCTGGAAACACCATATATTTT,CACSGMISGNTIYF,-,TRBJ1-3,-,TRBV30
TGTGCCAGCAGCTCACCCTGGCGGGCTGAAGACGAGCAGTACTTC,CASSSPWRAEDEQYF,-,TRBJ2-7,-,TRBV7-2
TGTGCCAGCATTAGGGGGCCCGCAACTAATGAAAAACTGTTTTTT,CASIRGPATNEKLFF,-,TRBJ1-4,TRBD1,TRBV6-1
TGTGCCAGCAGTTCCGACAGGGACGTTACCAATGAGCAGTTCTTC,CASSSDRDVTNEQFF,-,TRBJ2-1,TRBD1,TRBV28
TGTGCCAGCAGTTACTCGAACAGGGGGAGTGAAAAACTGTTTTTT,CASSYSNRGSEKLFF,-,TRBJ1-4,TRBD1,TRBV6-6
TGTGCCAGCAGTGAAGCTCTGGGCAAAAGGCATGGCTACACCTTC,CASSEALGKRHGYTF,few,TRBJ1-2,-,TRBV6-1
TGTGCCAGCAGCTCACTAGGTGTAGATACGCAGTATTTT,CASSSLGVDTQYF,-,TRBJ2-3,-,TRBV7-2
TGTGCCAGCAGTGAACAGGGCAATCAGCCCCAGCATTTT,CASSEQGNQPQHF,-,TRBJ1-5,-,TRBV2
TGTGCCAGCAGGAGAGACAGGGCGAGCACAGATACGCAGTATTTT,CASRRDRASTDTQYF,-,TRBJ2-3,TRBD1,TRBV6-5
TGTGCCAGCAGCCCCGACAGTAACTATGGCTACACCTTC,CASSPDSNYGYTF,-,TRBJ1-2,-,TRBV5-4
TGCAGCGCCCGAGGGGGGGGATCGGGCAATCAGCCCCAGCATTTT,CSARGGGSGNQPQHF,-,TRBJ1-5,-,TRBV29-1
TGTGCCAGCAGCTTTGAGGGACTTAGCACAGATACGCAGTATTTT,CASSFEGLSTDTQYF,once,TRBJ2-3,-,TRBV11-3
TGTGCCATCAGTGAGATTACCCACGAGCAGTACTTC,CAISEITHEQYF,-,TRBJ2-7,-,TRBV10-3
TGTGCCAGCAGCACCGACAACTCCTACGAGCAGTACTTC,CASSTDNSYEQYF,-,TRBJ2-7,-,TRBV11-2
TGTGCCAGCAGCTTCCGAGCAGAAAAACTGTTTTTT,CASSFRAEKLFF,-,TRBJ1-4,-,TRBV5-5
TGTGCCAGCAGCTTGACTAACACTGAAGCTTTCTTT,CASSLTNTEAFF,-,TRBJ1-1,-,TRBV11-3
TGTGCCAGCAGCCAAGAGGTTTTAGGACAGGGGTCTGCTGGCTACACCTTC,CASSQEVLGQGSAGYTF,-,TRBJ1-2,TRBD1,TRBV2
TGCAGCGTTGACCTCGGGACGTTCAGGGTAGGGAATGAGCAGTTCTTC,CSVDLGTFRVGNEQFF,-,TRBJ2-1,-,TRBV29-1
TGTGCCAGCAGCCCAAACAGGGGGCTTACCCACGAGCAGTACTTC,CASSPNRGLTHEQYF,-,TRBJ2-7,TRBD1,TRBV7-2
TGTGCTAGTGGCTCCCAAAGAGGGGGTAATGAGCAGTTCTTC,CASGSQRGGNEQFF,-,TRBJ2-1,-,TRBV12-5
TGTGCCAGCAAATGGCTTGGGACAGTGAGTTCCGAGCAGTACTTC,CASKWLGTVSSEQYF,-,TRBJ2-7,TRBD1,TRBV6-5
TGCGCCAGCAGCCGAGACAACAGGAATTCACCCCTCCACTTT,CASSRDNRNSPLHF,-,TRBJ1-6,-,TRBV4-3
TGTGCCAGCAGCCAACAGCTGTTAACAGATACGCAGTATTTT,CASSQQLLTDTQYF,-,TRBJ2-3,-,TRBV7-2
TGTGCCAGCAGGGCCGGGACAGGGGTAAAAGAGACCCAGTACTTC,CASRAGTGVKETQYF,once,TRBJ2-5,TRBD1,TRBV2
TGTGCCAGCAGCTTACGAGGGGGAAGTGAGACCCAGTACTTC,CASSLRGGSETQYF,-,TRBJ2-5,-,TRBV7-3
TGTGCCAGCAGCCGGTCCAGGGACACTGAAGCTTTCTTT,CASSRSRDTEAFF,-,TRBJ1-1,-,TRBV7-2